The T cell receptor (beta chain) described here comes from a study of vaccination and CD4 T cells after COVID-19. Study summary: Vaccinees got either two BNT162b2 doses or two mRNA-1273 doses.

Scientists ran DNA taken from cultured CD4+ T cells through the Oncomine TCR Beta short-read assay for sequencing. TCRdb called the PCR reads again in MiXCR, with one record for every CDR3 protein. The sample includes approximately 12,000 distinct CDR3 sequences, under 50% seen only once; the top ten take roughly 20%. As for treatment: approximately 9-day PBMC culture with coronavirus spike peptide pools or control peptides (ViraFEST assay). Dates of positive PCR ran from March to December 2020, before US Alpha, Beta and Delta variants. Replacement of half the medium with fresh IL-2 medium took place on days 3 and 7. Remarks on this clonotype: Its target is not known.

Overall study results and limits: Convalescent patients had a median around 86% of reactive clones appearing only post-vaccination.

This CDR3 has 14 amino acids. Germline V gene lookup returns CDR1 DFQATT and CDR2 SNEGSKA (reference sequence). The V and J ends lost 6 bases and 7 bases, in that order; junction bases with no gene match: 11. The J gene is TRBJ1-1, the V gene TRBV20-1; 10 nucleotides align to TRBD1. The receptor was derived from a human donor who had recovered from COVID-19. This specimen consisted of CD4+ T cells from blood, cultured in vitro, obtained before SARS-CoV-2 vaccination. CDR3 nucleotide sequence: TGCAGTGCCCTTCCCGGGACAGGGGCGGTTGAAGCTTTCTTT. The encoded protein is CSALPGTGAVEAFF.